A selection of T cell receptor beta chains follows, all from one sample in a study of CD8 T cells in Susac syndrome. TCRdb called the immunoSEQ multiplex PCR reads again in MiXCR, with one record for every CDR3 protein. This sample has some 200,000 distinct CDR3 sequences, with 90% to 96% found just once. Source material: CD4+ T cells from PBMCs. All receptors come from a human donor with Susac syndrome. CDR3s include the opening cysteine and the closing phenylalanine or tryptophan. The order of the fields is V gene, D gene, J gene, clone size, CDR3 protein, CDR3 DNA. The D gene is left open where the match is weak. The listing skips clone size in some rows; elsewhere it reads once, few, many or a size class.

TRBV18	NA	TRBJ2-1	once	CASSPPANEQFF	TGTGCCAGCTCACCACCGGCGAATGAGCAGTTCTTC
TRBV14	TRBD2	TRBJ2-5	NA	CASSLGLGLQETQYF	TGTGCCAGCAGCCTGGGACTAGGGCTGCAAGAGACCCAGTACTTC
TRBV5-6	TRBD1	TRBJ2-7	NA	CASSLIWTGVSEQYF	TGTGCCAGCAGCTTGATTTGGACAGGGGTTAGTGAGCAGTACTTC
TRBV20-1	TRBD1	TRBJ1-5	NA	CSAPGQGTNQPQHF	TGCAGTGCACCGGGACAGGGGACTAATCAGCCCCAGCATTTT
TRBV19	NA	TRBJ2-7	few	CASSIIVTSYEQYF	TGTGCCAGTAGTATTATCGTCACCTCCTACGAGCAGTACTTC
TRBV11-3	NA	TRBJ1-6	NA	CASSHDRSTSPLHF	TGTGCCAGCAGCCACGACAGGAGCACTTCACCCCTCCACTTT
TRBV20-1	TRBD2	TRBJ2-4	NA	CSATLAGGGIQYF	TGCAGTGCGACCCTAGCGGGGGGAGGGATTCAGTACTTC
TRBV6-2/TRBV6-3	TRBD1	TRBJ2-1	NA	CASRTGGGGYNEQFF	TGTGCCAGCCGTACAGGGGGCGGTGGGTACAATGAGCAGTTCTTC
TRBV2	TRBD1	TRBJ2-7	NA	CASSMNGDRGSEQYF	TGTGCCAGCAGCATGAACGGAGACAGGGGAAGCGAGCAGTACTTC
TRBV7-2	TRBD1	TRBJ2-1	NA	CASSPGTDSYNEQFF	TGTGCCAGCAGCCCCGGGACAGACAGCTACAATGAGCAGTTCTTC
TRBV3-1	TRBD1	TRBJ1-6	NA	CASSLEYGTAYSPLHF	TGTGCCAGCAGCCTCGAGTATGGGACAGCCTATTCACCCCTCCACTTT
TRBV3-1	NA	TRBJ2-5	NA	CASSQDPVEGETQYF	TGTGCCAGCAGCCAAGATCCTGTCGAGGGAGAGACCCAGTACTTC
TRBV6-4	TRBD1	TRBJ1-5	NA	CASSISQGESSNQPQHF	TGTGCCAGCAGCATTTCACAGGGGGAGTCTAGCAATCAGCCCCAGCATTTT
TRBV7-9	TRBD1	TRBJ1-2	NA	CASSLTGGAYGYTF	TGTGCCAGCAGTTTAACAGGGGGCGCGTATGGCTACACCTTC
TRBV24-1	TRBD2	TRBJ2-1	NA	CATSDPSGDEQFF	TGTGCCACCAGTGATCCTAGCGGCGATGAGCAGTTCTTC
TRBV29-1	TRBD2	TRBJ2-7	once	CSALAGGSGEQYF	TGCAGCGCCTTAGCGGGGGGAAGTGGCGAGCAGTACTTC
TRBV3-1	TRBD1	TRBJ1-1	once	CASSQGTGGAWTEAFF	TGTGCCAGCAGCCAAGGGACAGGGGGCGCTTGGACTGAAGCTTTCTTT
TRBV5-1	NA	TRBJ2-2	NA	CASSQQGLNTGELFF	TGCGCCAGCAGCCAACAGGGATTGAACACCGGGGAGCTGTTTTTT
TRBV10-3	TRBD1	TRBJ2-5	NA	CAISAGTVKETQYF	TGTGCCATCAGTGCCGGGACAGTGAAAGAGACCCAGTACTTC
TRBV15	NA	TRBJ2-7	NA	CATAYCFVIWGNYEQYF	TGTGCCACCGCTTATTGTTTTGTCATCTGGGGGAACTACGAGCAGTACTTC
TRBV15	NA	TRBJ1-1	NA	CATSRLPGTRRQDTEAFF	TGTGCCACCAGCAGGCTGCCCGGGACCAGACGCCAGGACACTGAAGCTTTCTTT
TRBV20-1	NA	TRBJ1-6	NA	CSARQGLTYNSPLHF	TGCAGTGCTAGACAGGGTTTAACCTATAATTCACCCCTCCACTTT
TRBV3-1	TRBD2	TRBJ2-3	NA	CASSLPGTSGGGTQYF	TGTGCCAGCAGCCTGCCGGGGACTAGCGGGGGAGGTACGCAGTATTTT
TRBV25-1	TRBD2	TRBJ2-3	NA	CASIAGSQTDTQYF	TGTGCCAGCATAGCGGGCTCCCAAACAGATACGCAGTATTTT
TRBV18	NA	TRBJ2-3	NA	CASSGGPATDTQYF	TGTGCCAGCTCGGGTGGGCCCGCCACAGATACGCAGTATTTT
TRBV7-2	TRBD2	TRBJ2-5	NA	CASSSRASGQETQYF	TGTGCCAGCAGCTCCCGAGCTAGCGGACAAGAGACCCAGTACTTC
TRBV6-5	NA	TRBJ1-1	NA	CASSQGLGAFF	TGTGCCAGCAGTCAAGGTTTGGGAGCTTTCTTT
TRBV24-1	NA	TRBJ2-7	once	CATSDSRGKQYF	TGTGCCACCAGTGATTCGCGGGGCAAGCAGTACTTC
TRBV20-1	TRBD1	TRBJ1-3	NA	CSARDRGQGFSGNTIYF	TGCAGTGCTAGAGACCGGGGACAGGGCTTCTCTGGAAACACCATATATTTT
TRBV21-1	NA	TRBJ2-7	NA	CASPGSWAQFSYEQYF	TGTGCCAGCCCTGGCTCGTGGGCTCAATTCTCCTACGAGCAGTACTTC
TRBV12-3/TRBV12-4	NA	TRBJ1-2	NA	CASSPKQGKVGYGYTF	TGTGCCAGCAGTCCGAAACAGGGCAAAGTGGGCTATGGCTACACCTTC
TRBV5-1	TRBD1	TRBJ1-5	NA	CASSRRTGAEEPQHF	TGCGCCAGCAGCCGACGGACAGGGGCTGAAGAGCCCCAGCATTTT
TRBV4-1	TRBD1	TRBJ1-1	NA	CASSPQDRVGTEAFF	TGCGCCAGCAGCCCCCAGGACAGGGTCGGCACTGAAGCTTTCTTT
TRBV3-1	NA	TRBJ1-6	NA	CASSQEVGNSPLHF	TGTGCCAGCAGCCAAGAGGTTGGCAATTCACCCCTCCACTTT
TRBV5-1	NA	TRBJ1-2	NA	CASSLDGTAANYGYTF	TGCGCCAGCAGCTTGGATGGGACGGCCGCTAACTATGGCTACACCTTC
TRBV20-1	NA	TRBJ2-1	NA	CSATADRRNEQFF	TGCAGTGCTACCGCCGACAGGAGGAATGAGCAGTTCTTC
TRBV3-1	TRBD2	TRBJ2-3	NA	CASSQESGGTSTDTQYF	TGTGCCAGCAGCCAAGAGAGCGGGGGAACTAGCACAGATACGCAGTATTTT
TRBV7-9	NA	TRBJ1-1	NA	CASSISRALGTEAFF	TGTGCCAGCAGCATATCCCGGGCCCTGGGCACTGAAGCTTTCTTT
TRBV29-1	NA	TRBJ2-7	once	CSVVGRGTYEQYF	TGCAGCGTTGTGGGCAGGGGAACCTACGAGCAGTACTTC
TRBV20-1	NA	TRBJ2-2	NA	CSARALNTGELFF	TGCAGTGCTAGAGCCCTCAACACCGGGGAGCTGTTTTTT
TRBV20-1	NA	TRBJ2-5	NA	CSARTSRETQYF	TGCAGTGCTAGAACTAGCAGAGAGACCCAGTACTTC
TRBV20-1	NA	TRBJ2-1	NA	CSASLTILYNEQFF	TGCAGTGCTAGTCTGACTATTTTATACAATGAGCAGTTCTTC
TRBV29-1	NA	TRBJ1-1	NA	CSGKEDEAFF	TGCAGCGGGAAGGAAGACGAAGCTTTCTTT
TRBV7-9	NA	TRBJ2-1	NA	CASSSFRGSYNEQFF	TGTGCCAGCAGCTCATTCAGGGGCTCCTACAATGAGCAGTTCTTC
TRBV12-3/TRBV12-4	NA	TRBJ1-4	once	CASSPIRGEKLFF	TGTGCCAGCAGCCCCATCAGGGGAGAGAAACTGTTTTTT